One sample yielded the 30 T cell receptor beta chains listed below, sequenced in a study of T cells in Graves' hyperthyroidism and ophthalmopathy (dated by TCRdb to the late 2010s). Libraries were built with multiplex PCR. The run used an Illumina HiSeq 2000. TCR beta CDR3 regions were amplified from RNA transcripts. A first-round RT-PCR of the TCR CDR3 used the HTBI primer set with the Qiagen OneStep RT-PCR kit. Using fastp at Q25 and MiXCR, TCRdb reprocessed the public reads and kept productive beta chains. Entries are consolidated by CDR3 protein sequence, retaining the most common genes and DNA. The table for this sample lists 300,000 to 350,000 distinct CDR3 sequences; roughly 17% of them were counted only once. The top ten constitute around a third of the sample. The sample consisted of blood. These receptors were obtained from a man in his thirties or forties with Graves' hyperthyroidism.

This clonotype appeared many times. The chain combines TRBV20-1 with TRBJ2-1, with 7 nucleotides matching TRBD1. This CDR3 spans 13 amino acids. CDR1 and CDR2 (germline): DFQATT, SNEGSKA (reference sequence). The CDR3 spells CSARQGVIDEQFF. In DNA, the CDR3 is TGCAGCGCAAGACAGGGTGTAATAGATGAGCAGTTCTTC.

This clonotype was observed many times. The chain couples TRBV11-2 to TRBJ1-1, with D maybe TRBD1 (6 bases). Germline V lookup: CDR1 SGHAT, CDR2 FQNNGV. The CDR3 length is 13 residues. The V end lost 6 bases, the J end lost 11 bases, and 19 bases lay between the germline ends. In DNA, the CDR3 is TGTGCCAGCAGTCCTTTTCAGGGGCTAGGCGCTTTCTTT. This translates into CASSPFQGLGAFF.

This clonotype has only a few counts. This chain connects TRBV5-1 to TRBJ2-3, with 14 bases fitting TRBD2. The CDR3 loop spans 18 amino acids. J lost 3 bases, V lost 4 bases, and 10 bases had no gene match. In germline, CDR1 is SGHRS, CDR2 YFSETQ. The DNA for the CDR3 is TGCGCCAGCAGCCTCACCTCCGGGACTAGCGGGGGAACAGATACGCAGTATTTT. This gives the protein CASSLTSGTSGGTDTQYF.

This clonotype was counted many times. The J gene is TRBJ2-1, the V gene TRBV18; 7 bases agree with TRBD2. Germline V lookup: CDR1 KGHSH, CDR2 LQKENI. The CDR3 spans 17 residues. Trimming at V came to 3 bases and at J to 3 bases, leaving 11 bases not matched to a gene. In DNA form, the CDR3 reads TGTGCCAGCTCACCCCCTAAGCTAGCGGAGTTCTACAATGAGCAGTTCTTC. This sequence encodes CASSPPKLAEFYNEQFF.

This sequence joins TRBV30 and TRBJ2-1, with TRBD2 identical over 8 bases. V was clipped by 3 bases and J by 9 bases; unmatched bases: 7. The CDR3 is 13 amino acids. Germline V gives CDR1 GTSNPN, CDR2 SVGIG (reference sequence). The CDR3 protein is CAWRGTSNGEQFF. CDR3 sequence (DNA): TGTGCCTGGAGGGGGACTAGTAATGGTGAGCAGTTCTTC.

CDR3 protein: CASSLGQGAHNEQFF. CDR3 DNA sequence: TGTGCCAGCAGCTTGGGGCAGGGGGCGCATAATGAGCAGTTCTTC. The gene calls are TRBV5-4 and TRBJ2-1, with 8 bases aligning to TRBD1. Germline CDR1 and CDR2: SGHNT and YYREEE (reference sequence). This CDR3 comprises 15 residues. Losses at the gene ends were 0 bases for V and 7 bases for J; bases not matched to a gene: 6.

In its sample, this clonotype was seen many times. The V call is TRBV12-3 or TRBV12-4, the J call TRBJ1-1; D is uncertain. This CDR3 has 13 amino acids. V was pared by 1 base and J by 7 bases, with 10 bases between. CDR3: CASSLGSALEAFF. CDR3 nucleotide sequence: TGTGCCAGCAGTTTAGGGTCTGCCCTTGAAGCTTTCTTT.

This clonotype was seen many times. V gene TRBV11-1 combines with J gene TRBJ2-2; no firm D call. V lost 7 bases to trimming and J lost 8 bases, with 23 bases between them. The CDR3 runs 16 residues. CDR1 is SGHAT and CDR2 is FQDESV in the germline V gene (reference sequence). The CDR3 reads CASTPGQLTSTGELFF. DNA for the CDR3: TGTGCCAGCACCCCCGGCCAGTTAACATCCACGGGGGAGCTGTTTTTT.

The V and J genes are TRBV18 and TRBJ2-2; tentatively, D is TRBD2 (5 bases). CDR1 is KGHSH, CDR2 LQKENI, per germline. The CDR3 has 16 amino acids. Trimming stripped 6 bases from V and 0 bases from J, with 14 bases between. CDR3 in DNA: TGTGCCAGCTCCCCCACAGCGGCCGCGAACACCGGGGAGCTGTTTTTT. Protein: CASSPTAAANTGELFF.

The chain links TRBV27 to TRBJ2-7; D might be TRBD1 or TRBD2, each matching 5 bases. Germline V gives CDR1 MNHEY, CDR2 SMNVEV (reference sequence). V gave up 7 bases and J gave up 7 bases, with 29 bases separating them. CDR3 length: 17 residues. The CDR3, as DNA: TGTGCCAGCACCCCAATAGGGGTGTCGGGCCCCACGGGGGAGCAGTACTTC. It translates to CASTPIGVSGPTGEQYF.

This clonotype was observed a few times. The CDR3 nucleotides read TGCAGTGCTCCAACAGTTCCTGGACTACCGTACAATGAGCAGTTCTTC. It is translated as CSAPTVPGLPYNEQFF. The chain employs TRBV20-1 and TRBJ2-1; D possibly corresponds to TRBD2 (6 bases). This CDR3 has 16 residues. The germline V gene has CDR1 DFQATT and CDR2 SNEGSKA (reference sequence). Trimming left V 5 bases short and J 4 bases short, with 21 bases between.

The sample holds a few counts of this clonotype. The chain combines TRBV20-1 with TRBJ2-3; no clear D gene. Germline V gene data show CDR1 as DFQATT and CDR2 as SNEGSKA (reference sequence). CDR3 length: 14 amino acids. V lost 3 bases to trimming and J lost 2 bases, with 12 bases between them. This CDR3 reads CSARGSKNTDTQYF. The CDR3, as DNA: TGCAGTGCTAGGGGGTCTAAAAACACAGATACGCAGTATTTT.

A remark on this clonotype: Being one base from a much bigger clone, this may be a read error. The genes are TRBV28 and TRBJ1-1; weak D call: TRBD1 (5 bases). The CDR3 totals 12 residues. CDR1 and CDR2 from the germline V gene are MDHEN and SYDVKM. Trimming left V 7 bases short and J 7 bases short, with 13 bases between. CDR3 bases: TGTGCCAGCACCCCAGTCACAGGTGAAGCTTTCTTT. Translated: CASTPVTGEAFF.

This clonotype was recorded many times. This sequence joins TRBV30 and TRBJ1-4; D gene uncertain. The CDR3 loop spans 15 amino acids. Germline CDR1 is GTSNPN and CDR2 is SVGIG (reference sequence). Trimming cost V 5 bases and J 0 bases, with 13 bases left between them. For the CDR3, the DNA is TGTGCCTGGGCCTTGGGAATTGCAACTAATGAAAAACTGTTTTTT. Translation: CAWALGIATNEKLFF.

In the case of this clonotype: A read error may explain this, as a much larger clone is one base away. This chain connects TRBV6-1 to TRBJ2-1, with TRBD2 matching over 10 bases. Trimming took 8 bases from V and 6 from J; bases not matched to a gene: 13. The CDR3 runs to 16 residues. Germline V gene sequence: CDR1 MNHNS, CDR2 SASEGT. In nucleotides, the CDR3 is TGTGCCAGCTATGGTAGCGGGAGGCCTTTCTCCAATGAGCAGTTCTTC. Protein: CASYGSGRPFSNEQFF.

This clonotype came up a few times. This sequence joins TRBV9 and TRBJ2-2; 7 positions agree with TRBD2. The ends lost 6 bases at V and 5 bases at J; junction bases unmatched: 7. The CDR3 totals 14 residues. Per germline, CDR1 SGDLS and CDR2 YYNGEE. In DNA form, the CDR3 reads TGTGCCAGCACCTCGGGAGGAAGGACCGGGGAGCTGTTTTTT. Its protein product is CASTSGGRTGELFF.

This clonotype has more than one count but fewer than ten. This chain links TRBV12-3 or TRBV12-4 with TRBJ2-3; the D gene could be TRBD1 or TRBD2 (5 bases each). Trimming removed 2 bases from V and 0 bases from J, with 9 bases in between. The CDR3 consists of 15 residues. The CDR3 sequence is CASSLLWGSTDTQYF. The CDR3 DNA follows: TGTGCCAGCAGTTTATTATGGGGGAGCACAGATACGCAGTATTTT.

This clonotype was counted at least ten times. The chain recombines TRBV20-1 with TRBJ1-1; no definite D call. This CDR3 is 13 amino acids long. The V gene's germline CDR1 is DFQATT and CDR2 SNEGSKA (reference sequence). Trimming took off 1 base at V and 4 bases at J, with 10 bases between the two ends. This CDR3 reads CSARVPLATEAFF. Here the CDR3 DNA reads TGCAGTGCTAGAGTCCCTTTGGCCACTGAAGCTTTCTTT.

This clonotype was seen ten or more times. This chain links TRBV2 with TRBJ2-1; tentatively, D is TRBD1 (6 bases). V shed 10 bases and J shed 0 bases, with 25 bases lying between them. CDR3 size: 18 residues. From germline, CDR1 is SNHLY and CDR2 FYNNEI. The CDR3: CATQPHGGQPTSYNEQFF. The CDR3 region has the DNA TGTGCCACCCAACCTCACGGTGGACAGCCCACCTCCTACAATGAGCAGTTCTTC.

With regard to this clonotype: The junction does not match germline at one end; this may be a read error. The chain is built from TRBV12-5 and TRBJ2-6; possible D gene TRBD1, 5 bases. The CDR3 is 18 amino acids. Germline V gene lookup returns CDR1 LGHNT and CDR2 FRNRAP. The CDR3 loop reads CASGLVVQLPSGANVPTF. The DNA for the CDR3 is TGTGCTAGTGGTTTGGTAGTACAGCTTCCCTCTGGGGCCAACGTCCCGACTTTC.

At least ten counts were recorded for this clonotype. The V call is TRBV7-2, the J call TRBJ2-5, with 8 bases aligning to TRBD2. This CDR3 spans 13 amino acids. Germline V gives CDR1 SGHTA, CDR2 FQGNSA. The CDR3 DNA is TGTGCTTGCAGGACTAGCATCCAAGAGACCCAGTACTTC. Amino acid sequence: CACRTSIQETQYF.

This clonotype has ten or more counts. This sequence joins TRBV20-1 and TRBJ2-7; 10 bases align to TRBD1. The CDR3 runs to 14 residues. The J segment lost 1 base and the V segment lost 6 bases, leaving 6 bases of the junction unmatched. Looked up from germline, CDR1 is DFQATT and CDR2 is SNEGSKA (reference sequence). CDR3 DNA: TGCAGTGCCTCCAGACAGGGGGCTTCCTACGAGCAGTACTTC. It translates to CSASRQGASYEQYF.

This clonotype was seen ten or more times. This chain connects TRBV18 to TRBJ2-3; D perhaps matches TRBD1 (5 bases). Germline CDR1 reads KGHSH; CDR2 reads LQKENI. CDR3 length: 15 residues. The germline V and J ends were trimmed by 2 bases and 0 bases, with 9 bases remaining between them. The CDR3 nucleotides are TGTGCCAGCTCACCAAGTCAGGGCAGCACAGATACGCAGTATTTT. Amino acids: CASSPSQGSTDTQYF. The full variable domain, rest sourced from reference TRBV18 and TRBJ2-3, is NAGVMQNPRHLVRRRGQEARLRCSPMKGHSHVYWYRQLPEEGLKFMVYLQKENIIDESGMPKERFSAEFPKEGPSILRIQQVVRGDSAAYFCASSPSQGSTDTQYFGPGTRLTVL.

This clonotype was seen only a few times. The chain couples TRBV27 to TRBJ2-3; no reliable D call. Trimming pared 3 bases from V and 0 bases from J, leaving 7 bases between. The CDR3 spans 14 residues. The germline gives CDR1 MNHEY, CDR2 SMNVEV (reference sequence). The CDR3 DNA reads TGTGCCAGCAGTTTCCTAGAGAGCACAGATACGCAGTATTTT. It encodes CASSFLESTDTQYF.

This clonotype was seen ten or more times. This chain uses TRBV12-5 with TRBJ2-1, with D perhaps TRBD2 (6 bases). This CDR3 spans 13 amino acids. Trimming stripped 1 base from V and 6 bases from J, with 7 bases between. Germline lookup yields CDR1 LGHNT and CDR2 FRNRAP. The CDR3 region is CASGLEEGNEQFF. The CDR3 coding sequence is TGTGCTAGTGGTTTGGAGGAGGGCAATGAGCAGTTCTTC.

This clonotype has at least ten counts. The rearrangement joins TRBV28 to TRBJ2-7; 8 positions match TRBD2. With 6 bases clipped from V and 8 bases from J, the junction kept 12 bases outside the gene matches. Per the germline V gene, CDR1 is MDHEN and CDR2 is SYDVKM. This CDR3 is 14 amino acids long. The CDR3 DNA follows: TGTGCCAGCAGCCCCGGGGGGAGCGGGAGTAAGCAGTACTTC. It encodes CASSPGGSGSKQYF.

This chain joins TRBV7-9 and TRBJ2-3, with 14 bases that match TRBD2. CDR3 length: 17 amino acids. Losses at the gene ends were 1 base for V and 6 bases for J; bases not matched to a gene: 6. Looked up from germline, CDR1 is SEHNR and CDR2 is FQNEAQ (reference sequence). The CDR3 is CASSLEGLAGVADTQYF. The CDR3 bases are TGTGCCAGCAGCTTAGAGGGACTAGCGGGAGTGGCGGATACGCAGTATTTT.

This CDR3 is CASSQLVGMSNYGYTF. The CDR3 DNA follows: TGTGCCAGCAGCCAGCTAGTCGGAATGTCTAACTATGGCTACACCTTC. The genes are TRBV7-9 and TRBJ1-2; the D is unclear. V lost 5 bases, J lost 0 bases, and 16 bases lay in between. The CDR3 length is 16 residues. Germline CDR1 is SEHNR and CDR2 is FQNEAQ (reference sequence).

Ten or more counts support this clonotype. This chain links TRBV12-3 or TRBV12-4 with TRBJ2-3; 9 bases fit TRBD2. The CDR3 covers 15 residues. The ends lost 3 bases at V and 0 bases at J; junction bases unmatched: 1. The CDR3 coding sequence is TGTGCCAGCAGTTTCCTAGCGGGGAGCACAGATACGCAGTATTTT. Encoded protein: CASSFLAGSTDTQYF.

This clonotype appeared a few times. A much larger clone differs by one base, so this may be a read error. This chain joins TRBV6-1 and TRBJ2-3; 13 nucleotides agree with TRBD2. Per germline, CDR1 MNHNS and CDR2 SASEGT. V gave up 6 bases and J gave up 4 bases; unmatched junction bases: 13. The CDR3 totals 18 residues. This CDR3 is CASREMRTSGSVADTQYF. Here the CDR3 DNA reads TGTGCCAGCAGAGAAATGAGGACTAGCGGGAGTGTCGCAGATACGCAGTATTTT.